This T cell receptor beta chain was recovered during a study of identical twins. CDR3 length: 14 residues. V lost 0 bases to trimming and J lost 3 bases, with 9 bases between them. Germline CDR1 reads LGHNA; CDR2 reads YSLEER. A few counts support this clonotype. Its antigen is currently unknown. The study, taken as a whole, reports: Low generation-probability sequences were in excess among twin-shared out-of-frame alpha sequences. Analyses based on zero insertions could be partly confounded by invariant MAIT and iNKT cells.

TCRdb re-analysed the 5' RACE reads in MiXCR, keeping a single row per CDR3 protein. Of roughly 470,000 distinct CDR3 sequences in the sample, roughly an eighth were seen once. The same sample was also studied in work on yellow fever vaccine responses in identical twins.

The sequence derives from a woman aged 18-29 years in good health. The chain combines TRBV4-3 with TRBJ2-7; no firm D call. The specimen sequenced was CD4+ T cells sorted from blood. CDR3 sequence (DNA): TGCGCCAGCAGCCAAGAAAGCGAGCGCTACGAGCAGTACTTC. It specifies CASSQESERYEQYF.